This T cell receptor beta chain was obtained from a study of PD-1 blockade in classical Hodgkin lymphoma. Trimming shortened V by 1 base and J by 5 bases, and 17 bases separated the two germline ends. CDR1 is MNHNS, CDR2 SASEGT, per germline. This CDR3 contains 16 residues. Indicated time point: newly diagnosed, previously untreated cHL patient sample. Magnetic depletion of unwanted cells isolated CD4+ T cells from thawed PBMCs. Comparison used PBMCs from newly diagnosed, untreated classical Hodgkin lymphoma. Profiled with immunoSEQ multiplex PCR; TCRdb holds only in-frame clones, not every one. The sample carries fewer than 40,000 clones, around 89% recorded once. Study outcomes and limitations: What caused the repertoire differences, perhaps disease activity or prior therapy, remains undefined. As was reported, newly diagnosed patients showed lower baseline TCR diversity than healthy donors did.

In the case of this clone: The target antigen is unknown.

The sequence was collected from a human donor with classical Hodgkin lymphoma. The sample comprised CD4+ T cells from blood. The V call is TRBV6-1, the J call TRBJ1-2; a weak D match, TRBD1 (5 bases). CDR3 region: CASSEVIGAWEYGYTF. The CDR3 nucleotides read TGTGCCAGCAGTGAAGTAATAGGGGCATGGGAGTATGGCTACACCTTC.